Listed here is a single T cell receptor (beta chain). Its antigen is unidentified. These data come from a study of T cell responses to AZD1222 COVID-19 vaccine. Study-wide results and caveats: Spike-specific TCR breadth rose after two AZD1222 doses, and depth rose as well.

V was trimmed by 0 bases and J by 2 bases, leaving 12 bases between them. CDR3 size: 16 residues. Germline lookup yields CDR1 ENHRY and CDR2 SYGVKD. Assay used: immunoSEQ multiplex PCR; TCRdb lists only in-frame clones, some missing. In the table there are about 81,000 clones, roughly 94% of which are singletons. The chain combines TRBV10-3 with TRBJ2-3; a possible D gene is TRBD2 (5 bases). Source: peripheral blood, taken on day 0 of AZD1222 vaccination. This TCR derives from an adult in good health. The CDR3 bases are TGTGCCATCAGTGAGTCGAGAAGCGGCTCCACAGATACGCAGTATTTT. It is translated as CAISESRSGSTDTQYF.